The 4 T cell receptor beta chains reported below all come from one sample, sequenced in a study of regulatory T cells in long-lasting Graves disease. Time point indicated: persistent/refractory GD, antithyroid drugs over 5 years with positive TRAb. The TCR library was made from RNA that had been extracted from PBMCs in TRIzol. In building TCR beta libraries, iRepertoire HTBI primers were used together with Arm-PCR of CDR3 regions. TCRdb called the multiplex PCR reads again in MiXCR, with one record for every CDR3 protein. The sample has about 300,000 distinct CDR3 sequences, around a fifth seen once; the top ten hold approximately 60%. Source: peripheral blood mononuclear cells (PBMCs), taken when the disease was refractory, from a patient treated with antithyroid drugs. The receptors shown here come from a female donor with Graves disease.

The table lists this clonotype with a few counts. The rearrangement uses TRBV10-3 and TRBJ2-7; D is unclear. This CDR3 region has 14 residues. The ends were cut back, 0 bases at V and 5 bases at J, with 11 bases in the middle. CDR1 and CDR2 from the germline V gene are ENHRY and SYGVKD. CDR3 in amino acids: CAISESTERDEQYF. CDR3 coding DNA: TGTGCCATCAGTGAGTCGACTGAACGGGACGAGCAGTACTTC.

This clonotype showed up many times. The chain uses TRBV7-2 and TRBJ2-7; TRBD2 agrees at 8 bases. The CDR3 extends over 15 amino acids. Germline CDR1 SGHTA, CDR2 FQGNSA. Unmatched junction bases numbered 8, after V lost 7 bases and J lost 0 bases. CDR3 in amino acids: CASTRTGGPSYEQYF. Written as DNA, the CDR3 is TGTGCCAGCACCCGGACGGGAGGGCCCTCCTACGAGCAGTACTTC. Drawing the rest from reference TRBV7-2 and TRBJ2-7, the complete variable domain is GAGVSQSPSNKVTEKGKDVELRCDPISGHTALYWYRQSLGQGLEFLIYFQGNSAPDKSGLPSDRFSAERTGGSVSTLTIQRTQQEDSAVYLCASTRTGGPSYEQYFGPGTRLTVT.

This clonotype was seen many times. The genes are TRBV6-5 and TRBJ2-7; 8 bases align to TRBD1. The germline gives CDR1 MNHEY, CDR2 SVGAGI. This CDR3 spans 18 amino acids. V was clipped by 0 bases and J by 0 bases; unmatched bases: 10. The CDR3 bases are TGTGCCAGCAGTTACTCGGCAGGGGGCTCAGGCGGCTCCTACGAGCAGTACTTC. It encodes CASSYSAGGSGGSYEQYF.

V and J are TRBV14 and TRBJ2-5; 12 nucleotides match TRBD1. The CDR3 has 17 amino acids. The V segment lost 3 bases and the J segment 5 bases; nucleotides outside the gene matches: 10. The germline gives CDR1 SGHDN, CDR2 FVKESK. The CDR3 sequence is CASSHRPGQGAEETQYF. The CDR3 DNA follows: TGTGCCAGCAGCCACAGACCGGGACAGGGGGCCGAGGAGACCCAGTACTTC.